This TCR beta chain came from a study of blood T cells in healthy people across ages (dated by TCRdb to about 2015). Regarding the complete study: Template switching captured roughly one uniquely barcoded TCR beta cDNA molecule per two T cells in model experiments. Using deep sequencing normalized with unique cDNA molecular identifiers, the study measured how TCR beta repertoire diversity changes with age. Donors were grouped into four age groups: young (average about 15 years), middle-aged (39), aged (around 56) and long-lived (about 90). Donors of different ages were randomly distributed across sequencing lanes to avoid experimental bias. Two additional independent replicas of 1 million unique cDNA reads from the same blood draw were analyzed for two donors (one aged 18 to 30 and one aged 80 or older).

For this clonotype: There is no known antigen for this receptor. An end of the junction does not agree with germline; a read error may underlie this.

Taken from cysteine to phenylalanine, the CDR3 has 15 residues. The kept DNA is CDR3 alone, 45 bases in frame from the first base. From the germline V gene, CDR1 is SQVTM and CDR2 is ANQGSEA. Library prep was done by 5' RACE. TCRdb shows the sequencer as Illumina HiSeq 2500. A second PCR of about 7 to 12 cycles was run with a J-beta primer mix and a sample-barcoded 5' primer. Each TCR beta cDNA molecule received a unique molecular identifier from a template-switch 5' adaptor carrying 12 random nucleotides. At least 2.5 million CDR3-containing paired-end reads were obtained from each sample. The Mint cDNA synthesis kit, primed by a TRBC-specific oligonucleotide, was used to synthesize first-strand cDNA from all RNA. All cDNA was treated with uracil-DNA glycosylase and then went through a first 18-cycle PCR with the universal primers M1SS and BC2_uni_R. The authors' pipeline ran thus. Normalization of each sample was performed by random selection of 1 million high-quality reads, each carrying a distinct molecular identifier. Reads sharing molecular identifiers were discarded rather than binned into consensus sequences. MiTCR, run with a Q25 quality threshold and the strictest error-elimination algorithm, handled CDR3 identification, clonotype clustering and error correction. A nonparametric unseen species model with Euler transformation was used to estimate a lower bound on total TCR beta diversity. Through fastp at Q25 and MiXCR, TCRdb rebuilt clones from the public reads, retaining in-frame beta chains. All rows with the same CDR3 protein become a single entry with the most common DNA and genes. The V and J calls were determined by TCRdb, not by the authors. This sample gives 650,000 to 900,000 distinct CDR3 sequences in total; 62% of them show up just once. The ten top clones hold around 30% of the sample.

What the authors observed across the whole study: The percentage of naive T cells measured by flow cytometry correlated strongly with observed TCR beta diversity. Observed TCR beta diversity per million T cells fell roughly linearly with age, and a significant reduction was already apparent by age roughly 41. Since profiling was done on bulk unsorted PBMCs, naive and antigen-experienced compartments could not be conclusively compared. Because the CMV infection status of the donors was unknown, age-related changes in expanded clonotypes may potentially have been confounded. The long-lived group showed more naive CD4+ T cells, fewer expanded clones and increased TCR diversity than the aged group, suggesting age selection. Estimates of total diversity from one million sequenced T cells were regarded as lower bounds and underestimates.

The approximately 39 donors, aged about 6 to 95 years, were systemically healthy Caucasian individuals from Russia. Each donor gave ten milliliters of peripheral blood, collected into EDTA-treated Vacutainer tubes. PBMCs were isolated by Ficoll-Paque density-gradient centrifugation, with at least 6 million obtained per sample. Trizol reagent was used to extract total RNA from the PBMCs, yielding at least 6 micrograms per sample. For every donor, an aliquot of PBMCs went through flow cytometry to measure the percentages of naive CD45RAhigh/CD27high T cells. The source material was blood. The chain employs TRBV29-1 and TRBJ1-1, with a weak D call of TRBD1 (5 bases match). The clonotype comes from a man aged 30 to 39 in good health. The CDR3 amino acid sequence is: CSAFYPRGGNTEAFF. The nucleotide sequence reads TGCAGCGCGTTTTACCCACGTGGGGGAAACACCGAAGCTTTCTTT.